A selection of T cell receptor beta chains follows, all from one sample in a study of T cells in Graves' hyperthyroidism and ophthalmopathy. One entry per CDR3 protein results from TCRdb running MiXCR on the multiplex PCR reads. The sample has over 700,000 distinct CDR3 sequences, 35% to 40% seen once; the top ten hold about 8.9%. The sample consisted of blood. These TCRs come from a man younger than 30 with Graves' hyperthyroidism. CDR3s include the opening cysteine and the closing phenylalanine or tryptophan. A D gene is named only where the DNA matches it firmly. Not all rows give a size; the values are once, few, many and, for expanded clones, a class.

v_call	d_call	clone_size	j_call	cdr3_nt	cdr3_aa
TRBV5-6	-	-	TRBJ1-1	TGTGCCAGCAGCTTGGTGATAGGACTGACGAACACTGAAGCTTTCTTT	CASSLVIGLTNTEAFF
TRBV13	TRBD1	-	TRBJ1-1	TGTGCCAGCAGCGCCTTCTCAGGGGGGGGACTGGGAGCTTTCTTT	CASSAFSGGGLGAFF
TRBV2	TRBD1	few	TRBJ1-6	TGTGCCAGCAGTCCCATTCCGGGACAGGGTTACTATCCTTCCACCTATAATTCACCCCTCCACTTT	CASSPIPGQGYYPSTYNSPLHF
TRBV4-1	-	-	TRBJ2-7	TGCGCCAGCAGCCAGATGGCAGTCTCCTACGAGCAGTACTTC	CASSQMAVSYEQYF
TRBV29-1	-	few	TRBJ2-7	TGCAGCGTTGGGACCGGGACTCCTACCTACGAGCAGTACTTC	CSVGTGTPTYEQYF
TRBV12-3/TRBV12-4	-	few	TRBJ2-7	TGTGCCAGCAGTCTGACAGGCCACTACGAGCAGTACTTC	CASSLTGHYEQYF
TRBV2	-	-	TRBJ1-1	TGTGCCCGCAGTGGTCTTGAAGCTTTCTTT	CARSGLEAFF
TRBV20-1	TRBD1	many	TRBJ2-7	TGCAGTGCCCAGGCCTGGGACAGGACACGCGAGCAGTACTTC	CSAQAWDRTREQYF
TRBV28	-	-	TRBJ1-4	TGTGCCAGCACGTCAGGGACAACTAATGAAAAACTGTTTTTT	CASTSGTTNEKLFF
TRBV7-9	TRBD1	-	TRBJ2-7	TGTGCCAGCAGCGATTCGGGACAGGGTCGTTGGGAGCTGTACTTC	CASSDSGQGRWELYF
TRBV6-1	TRBD2	-	TRBJ2-7	TGTGCCGGCAGAGAAATTGAGACTAGCGGGTACGAGCAGTACTTC	CAGREIETSGYEQYF
TRBV24-1	-	many	TRBJ2-5	TGTGCCACCAGTGACATAAACGTTAGGGAGACCCAGTACTTC	CATSDINVRETQYF
TRBV19	-	few	TRBJ1-3	TGTGCCAGTTCTACCGACATGAGCTCTGGAAACACCATATATTTT	CASSTDMSSGNTIYF
TRBV20-1	-	-	TRBJ1-6	TGCGGCGGGACGCCTGAAGGGATGGATTCACCCCTCCACTTT	CGGTPEGMDSPLHF
TRBV7-2	-	-	TRBJ1-5	TGTGCCAGCAGCTTAGTATCCAGGGTTAGCAATCAGCCCCAGCATTTT	CASSLVSRVSNQPQHF
TRBV12-3/TRBV12-4	TRBD1	few	TRBJ1-5	TGTGCCAGCAGAGAGGCCGGGACAGGGATTCAGCCCCAGCATTTT	CASREAGTGIQPQHF
TRBV4-2	-	few	TRBJ2-5	TGTGCCAGCAGCCAAGATCATACGGAGACCCAGTACTTC	CASSQDHTETQYF
TRBV20-1	TRBD2	few	TRBJ2-7	TGCAGTGCTCCCGCGGGAGGGCTCATCAACGAGCAGTACTTC	CSAPAGGLINEQYF
TRBV9	TRBD1	-	TRBJ2-7	TGTGCCAGCAGCGCCGGAACAGGGGGCCCCTACGAGCAGTACTTC	CASSAGTGGPYEQYF
TRBV11-2	TRBD1	-	TRBJ2-7	TGTGCCAGCAGCTTATGGGACAGGGAGTCCGAGCAGTACTTC	CASSLWDRESEQYF
TRBV9	TRBD2	many	TRBJ2-5	TGTGCCAGCAGCGAGGGACTAGCGGGAGAAGGGACCCAGTACTTC	CASSEGLAGEGTQYF
TRBV6-1	-	few	TRBJ2-5	TGTGCCAGCCTAGAAGGCAGTCTGAAGGAGACCCAGTACTTC	CASLEGSLKETQYF
TRBV15	TRBD1	few	TRBJ2-5	TGTGCCACCACTGACAGGGGGTCTACCCAAGAGACCCAGTACTTC	CATTDRGSTQETQYF
TRBV15	TRBD1	-	TRBJ1-3	TGTGCCACCAGCAGAGAGGACAGGCGAAACACCATATATTTT	CATSREDRRNTIYF
TRBV2	-	-	TRBJ1-1	TGTGCCAGCACGACTTCAAGGGAAGCTTTCTTT	CASTTSREAFF
TRBV19	TRBD1	-	TRBJ1-5	TGTGCCAGTAGCCCGGACAGGGAACGCAATCAGCCCCAGCATTTT	CASSPDRERNQPQHF
TRBV15	-	many	TRBJ2-2	TGTGCCACCAGCAGGGACACGTTCGCGAACACCGGGGAGCTGTTTTTT	CATSRDTFANTGELFF